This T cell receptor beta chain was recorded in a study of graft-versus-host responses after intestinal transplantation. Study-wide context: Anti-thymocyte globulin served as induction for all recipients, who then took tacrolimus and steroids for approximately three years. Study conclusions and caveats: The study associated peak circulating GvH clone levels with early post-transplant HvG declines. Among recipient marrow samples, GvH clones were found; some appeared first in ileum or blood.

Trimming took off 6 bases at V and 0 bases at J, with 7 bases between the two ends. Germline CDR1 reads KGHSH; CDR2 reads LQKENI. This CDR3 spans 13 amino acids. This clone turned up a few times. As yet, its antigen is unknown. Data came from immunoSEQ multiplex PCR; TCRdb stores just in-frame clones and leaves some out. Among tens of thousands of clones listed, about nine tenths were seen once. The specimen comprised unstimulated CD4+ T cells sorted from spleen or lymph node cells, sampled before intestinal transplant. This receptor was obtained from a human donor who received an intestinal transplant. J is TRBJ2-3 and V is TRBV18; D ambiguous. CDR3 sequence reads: CASSPTSTDTQYF. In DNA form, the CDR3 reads TGTGCCAGCTCGCCGACTAGCACAGATACGCAGTATTTT.